One sample yielded the 11 T cell receptor beta chains listed below, sequenced in a study of blood T cells in healthy people across ages (dated by TCRdb to 2014 to 2015). Library creation used 5' RACE. These reads were obtained on an Illumina HiSeq 2500. A second PCR of about 7 to 12 cycles was run with a J-beta primer mix and a sample-barcoded 5' primer. The public reads were reanalyzed by TCRdb: fastp trimming at Q25, MiXCR alignment, in-frame beta chains only. All rows with the same CDR3 protein become a single entry with the most common DNA and genes. The sample table holds around 500,000 distinct CDR3 sequences, of which 40% to 55% were seen once. Approximately 23% of the sample rests with the top ten. The sequenced sample consisted of blood. Receptors were obtained from an elderly man in good health.

With regard to this clonotype: At one end the junction does not follow the germline gene, possibly because of a read error. This rearrangement joins TRBV6-2 or TRBV6-3 to TRBJ2-6; D not certain. Germline CDR1 and CDR2: MNHEY and SVGEGT. The CDR3 is made up of 15 amino acids. The CDR3 protein is CASSYSDAGVNVLTF. CDR3 sequence (DNA): TGTGCCAGCAGTTACTCGGATGCTGGGGTCAACGTCCTGACTTTC.

This clonotype was seen a handful of times. The genes are TRBV13 and TRBJ2-1; TRBD2 might be the D (7 bases). This CDR3 is built from 16 residues. Trimming took off 4 bases at V and 6 bases at J, with 19 bases between the two ends. Germline values: CDR1 PRHDT, CDR2 FYEKMQ (reference sequence). CDR3 in DNA: TGTGCCAGCAGCTACCTCATAGGGGGGGGAGGCAATGAGCAGTTCTTC. This translates into CASSYLIGGGGNEQFF. Full variable domain (missing parts from reference TRBV13 and TRBJ2-1): AAGVIQSPRHLIKEKRETATLKCYPIPRHDTVYWYQQGPGQDPQFLISFYEKMQSDKGSIPDRFSAQQFSDYHSELNMSSLELGDSALYFCASSYLIGGGGNEQFFGPGTRLTVL.

This clonotype was counted ten times or more. J is TRBJ2-7 and V is TRBV28; 10 bases fit TRBD1. Per germline, CDR1 MDHEN and CDR2 SYDVKM. The CDR3 totals 14 residues. V dropped 6 bases and J dropped 4; count of bases not matched to a gene: 6. The CDR3 region has the DNA TGTGCCAGCAGCCCGGACAGGGGGATTTACGAGCAGTACTTC. Translating it yields CASSPDRGIYEQYF.

This rearrangement joins TRBV20-1 to TRBJ2-7; tentatively, D is TRBD1 (6 bases). V was pared by 5 bases and J by 3 bases, with 17 bases between. Germline CDR1 reads DFQATT; CDR2 reads SNEGSKA (reference sequence). This CDR3 region has 14 residues. CDR3 in DNA: TGCAGTGCTCAAATACCTGGACAGATCTACGAGCAGTACTTC. The encoded protein is CSAQIPGQIYEQYF.

This chain joins TRBV10-3 and TRBJ2-5; 9 bases map to TRBD1. V shed 6 bases and J 1 base; nucleotides not matched to a gene: 3. CDR3 length: 14 residues. In germline, CDR1 is ENHRY, CDR2 SYGVKD. CDR3 amino acids: CAIRGTGTQETQYF. CDR3 DNA sequence: TGTGCCATCAGGGGGACAGGGACCCAAGAGACCCAGTACTTC.

This clonotype was observed at least ten times. The chain recombines TRBV6-5 with TRBJ2-5, with D unclear. Trimming cost V 2 bases and J 9 bases, with 7 bases left between them. This CDR3 spans 11 amino acids. Germline CDR1 reads MNHEY; CDR2 reads SVGAGI. The CDR3 nucleotides are TGTGCCAGCAGTTACGCCGCGGCCCAGTACTTC. It translates to CASSYAAAQYF.

V gene TRBV10-3 combines with J gene TRBJ2-1, with 8 nucleotides matching TRBD2. Near its end, the DNA agrees better with TRBJ2-7, so the J call may be wrong. Germline V CDR1 and CDR2: ENHRY, SYGVKD. The CDR3 is 17 amino acids. CDR3 loop: CAISESGGGTPHYEQYF. DNA for the CDR3: TGTGCCATCAGTGAGTCCGGGGGGGGGACACCACACTACGAGCAGTACTTC.

The chain couples TRBV10-3 to TRBJ2-5, with 7 bases that match TRBD2. Germline V gene lookup returns CDR1 ENHRY and CDR2 SYGVKD. CDR3 size: 15 residues. The trim removed 4 bases at V and 1 base at J, leaving 6 bases unmatched. The DNA of the CDR3 is TGTGCCATCAGTGTAGGGAGGGGAATCCAAGAGACCCAGTACTTC. Protein product: CAISVGRGIQETQYF.

This clonotype was detected many times. The chain links TRBV6-6 to TRBJ1-2, with a weak D call TRBD1 (5 bases). The V gene's germline CDR1 is MNHNY and CDR2 SVGAGI (reference sequence). The CDR3 has 16 residues. Trimming removed 2 bases at V and 0 bases at J, with 13 bases between. The CDR3 reads CASSYSGGGTNYGYTF. CDR3 DNA: TGTGCCAGCAGTTACAGTGGGGGAGGAACTAACTATGGCTACACCTTC.

The gene calls are TRBV5-1 and TRBJ2-3, with 9 positions matching TRBD2. After removal of 4 bases from V and 0 bases from J, the junction contained 6 bases not matched to a gene. The CDR3 sequence is 16 residues long. Germline V CDR1 and CDR2: SGHRS, YFSETQ. Written as DNA, the CDR3 is TGCGCCAGCAGCCCGGGACTAGCTCAAAGCACAGATACGCAGTATTTT. Its translation is CASSPGLAQSTDTQYF.

This clonotype was observed many times. This chain connects TRBV6-5 to TRBJ2-2; no clear D. CDR3 length: 16 residues. The V end was cut by 4 bases, the J end by 5 bases, with 17 bases between. The germline gives CDR1 MNHEY, CDR2 SVGAGI. CDR3 protein: CASSSPSVGKTGELFF. CDR3 bases: TGTGCCAGCAGTTCCCCCTCCGTAGGGAAAACCGGGGAGCTGTTTTTT.